This T cell receptor beta chain is drawn from a study of beta chain features in type 1 diabetes. Overall study results and limits: Among all four CD4+ subsets, Type 1 diabetes patients had TCRB CDR3s that were moderately but significantly shorter. These data did not resolve whether HLA type affects TCRB rearrangement. cDNA-based sequencing might over-represent cells highly expressing TCR.

Sorted populations all exceeded 95% purity. The CDR3 has 15 residues. V shed 4 bases and J shed 3 bases, with 14 bases lying between them. Germline loops: CDR1 LGHNA, CDR2 YNFKEQ. With regard to this clone: What it binds is unknown.

The investigators reverse transcribed all of the isolated RNA, so they sequenced expressed TCRB transcripts. TCRdb's copy holds only in-frame clones and misses some; the assay was immunoSEQ multiplex PCR. The sample carries 120,000 to 150,000 clones, roughly 50% recorded once. The chain employs TRBV4-2 and TRBJ2-3, with a tentative D call TRBD1 (6 bases). This TCR came from a man aged 18 to 30 in good health. Material: Tregs from blood. The CDR3 reads CASSPGTKRTDTQYF. The CDR3 coding sequence is TGTGCCAGCAGCCCCGGGACAAAAAGAACAGATACGCAGTATTTT.